The rows below give T cell receptor beta chains drawn from one sample of a study of memory CD4+ T cells and cytomegalovirus serostatus. Data came from immunoSEQ multiplex PCR; TCRdb stores just in-frame clones and leaves some out. Found here are tens of thousands of clones, around four fifths of them singletons; the top ten hold roughly 2%. Material for sequencing was memory CD4+ T cells from blood. The receptors come from an adult in good health and CMV-seropositive. CDR3s include the opening cysteine and the closing phenylalanine or tryptophan. Fields, in order: J gene, D gene, clone size, V gene, CDR3 DNA, CDR3 protein. The D gene is left open where the match is weak. Clone size is shown for a subset of rows, as once, few, many or a class of expanded clone.

TRBJ1-2,TRBD1,once,TRBV11-2,TGTGCCAGCAGCTTCGGACAGGGTAATGGCTACACCTTC,CASSFGQGNGYTF
TRBJ1-1,NA,NA,TRBV28,TGTGCCAGCAACCTGCCCGGGGGGCGGGTCACTGAAGCTTTCTTT,CASNLPGGRVTEAFF
TRBJ1-6,NA,NA,TRBV6-4,TGTGCCAGCAGTGCGACGACAGAATCCAATTCACCCCTCCACTTT,CASSATTESNSPLHF
TRBJ1-2,NA,NA,TRBV4-3,TGCGCCAGCAGCCAAGATATACAGGGTGATGGCTACACCTTC,CASSQDIQGDGYTF
TRBJ2-5,NA,NA,TRBV7-2,TGTGCCAGCAGAAAAAAACAGGACCTTTTGGGAGAGACCCAGTACTTC,CASRKKQDLLGETQYF
TRBJ2-5,NA,NA,TRBV4-2,TGTGCCAGCACCCCCTCTCTGTCAGAGAAAGAGACCCAGTACTTC,CASTPSLSEKETQYF
TRBJ1-1,NA,NA,TRBV5-4,TGTGCCAGCAGCTTGGCTGTACAAGGCACCGAAGCTTTCTTT,CASSLAVQGTEAFF
TRBJ2-7,TRBD2,NA,TRBV27,TGTGCCAGCAGTTCTGGGGGGGCCTACGAGCAGTACTTC,CASSSGGAYEQYF
TRBJ2-6,NA,NA,TRBV18,TGTGCCAGCTCTGACACAAACTCTGGGGCCAACGTCCTGACTTTC,CASSDTNSGANVLTF
TRBJ1-4,TRBD1,NA,TRBV7-9,TGTGCCAGCAGCCCATGGACAGGGGGTGTTGAAAAACTGTTTTTT,CASSPWTGGVEKLFF
TRBJ2-4,NA,NA,TRBV28,TGTGCCAGCGCCCGCCTTTTAACAGCCAAAAACATTCAGTACTTC,CASARLLTAKNIQYF
TRBJ2-7,NA,NA,TRBV11-2,TGTGCCAGCGGGGCGAAGTACGAGCAGTACTTC,CASGAKYEQYF
TRBJ1-5,NA,once,TRBV6-5,TGTGCCAGCAGTTACGCAGGGGCTAGCAATCAGCCCCAGCATTTT,CASSYAGASNQPQHF
TRBJ1-5,TRBD1,once,TRBV5-1,TGCGCCAGCAGCTTGGCCGGGACAGGGCAACCCCAGCATTTT,CASSLAGTGQPQHF
TRBJ1-1,TRBD1,NA,TRBV11-2,TGTGCCAGCAGCCCGGGACAGTCGAACACTGAAGCTTTCTTT,CASSPGQSNTEAFF
TRBJ2-7,TRBD1,NA,TRBV7-2,TGTGCCAGCAGCAGAGACAGGGGCTCCTACGAGCAGTACTTC,CASSRDRGSYEQYF
TRBJ2-1,TRBD2,NA,TRBV4-3,TGCGCCAGCAGCCAAGATCCGACTAGCGGTCTCGATGAGCAGTTCTTC,CASSQDPTSGLDEQFF
TRBJ2-5,TRBD1,few,TRBV2,TGTGCCAGCAACAGGGGGTGGGAGACCCAGTACTTC,CASNRGWETQYF
TRBJ2-7,TRBD1,NA,TRBV19,TGTGCCAGTAGTATAGTGTTCGGGACAGGGAACCACGAGCAGTACTTC,CASSIVFGTGNHEQYF
TRBJ2-2,NA,NA,TRBV9,TGTGCCAGCAGCGTAGCAGGGAACACCGGGGAGCTGTTTTTT,CASSVAGNTGELFF
TRBJ1-2,NA,NA,TRBV7-6,TGTGCCAGCAGTCTTCGAGGTCCGGGAGAAGGTTCGGGCTACACCTTC,CASSLRGPGEGSGYTF
TRBJ2-7,NA,NA,TRBV5-1,TGCGCCTCCGCGAGGGATAGCTCCTACGAGCAGTACTTC,CASARDSSYEQYF
TRBJ2-2,TRBD1,medium-sized,TRBV4-1,TGCGCCAGCAGGACAGGGTCTTGGGATACCGGGGAGCTGTTTTTT,CASRTGSWDTGELFF
TRBJ1-2,NA,NA,TRBV2,TGTGCCACCGGACAGTCCCCTAACTATGGCTACACCTTC,CATGQSPNYGYTF
TRBJ2-5,TRBD2,few,TRBV7-9,TGTGCCAGCAGCTTAAGTGTCGGGGGGGAGACCCAGTACTTC,CASSLSVGGETQYF
TRBJ2-5,NA,NA,TRBV18,TGTGCCAGCTCACCACGACTAGGCCATGAGACCCAGTACTTC,CASSPRLGHETQYF
TRBJ2-5,NA,NA,TRBV7-2,TGTGCCAGCAGCCCAAATCCTGGGGGACGTCTAAGGGAGACCCAGTACTTC,CASSPNPGGRLRETQYF
TRBJ1-2,NA,NA,TRBV2,TGTGCCAGCAGTGATCTACAGAACTATGGCTACACCTTC,CASSDLQNYGYTF
TRBJ2-7,NA,few,TRBV20-1,TGCAGTGCTAGAAACTGGAACGAGCAGTACTTC,CSARNWNEQYF
TRBJ2-1,NA,NA,TRBV5-1,TGCGCCAGCAGCTCCGGGCCAAGAGATCCCTTACCGCAGTTCTTC,CASSSGPRDPLPQFF
TRBJ2-3,NA,NA,TRBV7-9,TGTGCCAGCAGCTATCTAGGAAGGGTTGCCCCAGATACGCAGTATTTT,CASSYLGRVAPDTQYF
TRBJ2-7,NA,once,TRBV11-3,TGTGCCAGCAGTGAGGGGGTCGCCTACGAGCAGTACTTC,CASSEGVAYEQYF
TRBJ1-5,NA,medium-sized,TRBV29-1,TGCAGCGTTGGGGGGGCCGGCAATCAGCCCCAGCATTTT,CSVGGAGNQPQHF
TRBJ2-5,NA,NA,TRBV18,TGTGCCAGCTCACCACCAGTACGAGAGACCCAGTACTTC,CASSPPVRETQYF
TRBJ2-3,NA,NA,TRBV6-5,TGTGCCAGCAGTTACCGGTGGGGGGATACGCAGTATTTT,CASSYRWGDTQYF
TRBJ2-5,NA,NA,TRBV14,TGTGCCAGCAGCCATCCTCGGGGTGAACAGGGATCGTACCAAGAGACCCAGTACTTC,CASSHPRGEQGSYQETQYF
TRBJ2-3,NA,NA,TRBV4-1,TGCGCCAGCAGCCAAGAAACAGATACGCAGTATTTT,CASSQETDTQYF
TRBJ2-7,NA,NA,TRBV18,TGTGCCAGCTCACCACAGGGACCTAGGAGCTCCTACGAGCAGTACTTC,CASSPQGPRSSYEQYF
TRBJ1-2,NA,NA,TRBV28,TGTGCCAGCAACCAGGGTACCAAGAATGGCTACACCTTC,CASNQGTKNGYTF
TRBJ2-1,TRBD2,NA,TRBV6-5,TGTGCCAGCAGTTACGCCCGGACGGGGGGGAATGAGCAGTTCTTC,CASSYARTGGNEQFF
TRBJ1-1,NA,NA,TRBV28,TGTGCTACCCGGGACGGGGGGTTCACTGAAGCTTTCTTT,CATRDGGFTEAFF
TRBJ2-7,TRBD1,NA,TRBV30,TGTGCCTGGAACAGGGGCGGCCACGAGCAGTACTTC,CAWNRGGHEQYF
TRBJ2-5,TRBD2,NA,TRBV7-2,TGTGCCAGCGGGGCGGGGGGGCGAGAGACCCAGTACTTC,CASGAGGRETQYF
TRBJ1-5,NA,NA,TRBV28,TGTGCCAGCAATTGGGGGCCGAGCAATCAGCCCCAGCATTTT,CASNWGPSNQPQHF